This TCR beta chain was captured by sequencing in a study of shared clonotypes between healthy human individuals. This clone was detected only a few times. V lost 9 bases and J lost 2, with 14 bases in between. This CDR3 comprises 13 residues. Germline-derived CDR1 and CDR2 are MNHEY and SVGAGI. TCRdb keeps only in-frame clones here, not all; method: immunoSEQ multiplex PCR. The sample has approximately 2.1 million clones, about 92% seen once. This receptor was taken from a man in his late teens or twenties in good health. Some clones in this sample may be carry-over from other donors' samples. Sequencing used naive CD4+ T cells from PBMCs. Subset given: CD45RA+ positively selected. The chain is built from TRBV6-5 and TRBJ2-7; D not certain. The CDR3 nucleotides read TGTGCCAGTAGAGACCATTCACCCTACGAGCAGTACTTC. This gives the protein CASRDHSPYEQYF.